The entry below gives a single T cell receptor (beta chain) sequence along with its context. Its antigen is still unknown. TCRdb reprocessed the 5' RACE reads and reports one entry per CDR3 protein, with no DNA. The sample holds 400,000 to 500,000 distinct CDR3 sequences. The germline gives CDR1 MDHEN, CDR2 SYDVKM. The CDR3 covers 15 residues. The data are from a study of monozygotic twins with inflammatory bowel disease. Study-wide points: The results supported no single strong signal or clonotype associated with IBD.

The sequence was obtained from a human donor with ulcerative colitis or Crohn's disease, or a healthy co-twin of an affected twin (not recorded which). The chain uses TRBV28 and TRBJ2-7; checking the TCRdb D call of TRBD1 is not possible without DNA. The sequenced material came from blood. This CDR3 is CASSLLGQGSYEQYF.